The 6 T cell receptor beta chains below were found in one sample sequenced in a study of identical twins. From the 5' RACE reads, TCRdb called clonotypes with MiXCR, one entry per CDR3 protein. Among some 1,600,000 distinct CDR3 sequences listed, about 30% were seen once. Sequenced: cord blood. These receptors all stem from a newborn girl in good health.

The V and J genes are TRBV6-1 and TRBJ2-5; perhaps TRBD2 as D (6 bases). Per the germline V gene, CDR1 is MNHNS and CDR2 is SASEGT. The CDR3 has 14 amino acids. The V end was cut by 7 bases, the J end by 4 bases, with 16 bases between. This CDR3 is CASNRERRLETQYF. CDR3 nucleotides: TGTGCCAGCAATCGGGAGCGGCGGCTAGAGACCCAGTACTTC.

This chain joins TRBV9 and TRBJ2-1; D is ambiguous. The CDR3 consists of 16 residues. Germline-derived CDR1 and CDR2 are SGDLS and YYNGEE. The V gene lost 0 bases and the J gene lost 0 bases, with 10 bases spanning the gap. The CDR3 DNA follows: TGTGCCAGCAGCGTAGCCGGGCATCTCTCCTACAATGAGCAGTTCTTC. As protein: CASSVAGHLSYNEQFF.

This clonotype turned up a few times. The rearrangement links TRBV7-9 to TRBJ2-5, with D uncertain. Germline V gene lookup returns CDR1 SEHNR and CDR2 FQNEAQ (reference sequence). The CDR3 length is 14 residues. Trimming took 3 bases from V and 3 from J, leaving 11 bases between them. CDR3 DNA: TGTGCCAGCAGCTTGAGCCTTGGGGAAGAGACCCAGTACTTC. It is translated as CASSLSLGEETQYF.

This clonotype was recorded a few times. The chain links TRBV4-2 to TRBJ2-3, with D tentatively TRBD1 (6 bases). From germline, CDR1 is LGHNA and CDR2 YNFKEQ. Between the trimmed V and J ends, which lost 0 bases and 2 bases, there was a span of 9 bases. CDR3 length: 15 residues. The CDR3 DNA reads as TGTGCCAGCAGCCAAGAAAGGACAGACACAGATACGCAGTATTTT. Translation gives CASSQERTDTDTQYF.

This chain connects TRBV6-5 to TRBJ2-7, with 9 bases aligning to TRBD2. Germline trimming cut 6 bases from V and 2 bases from J; bases unmatched to any gene: 11. The length of the CDR3 is 16 residues. Germline CDR1 MNHEY, CDR2 SVGAGI. Written as DNA, the CDR3 is TGTGCCAGCAGCCTTAGCGGGAGCCAGGAAGCCTACGAGCAGTACTTC. Protein sequence: CASSLSGSQEAYEQYF.

This clonotype was observed a few times. The rearrangement links TRBV14 to TRBJ2-1; TRBD2 aligns across 7 bases. The J call may not be correct, given that the DNA end is closer to TRBJ2-7. CDR3 size: 17 residues. CDR1 is SGHDN and CDR2 is FVKESK in the germline V gene. The CDR3 protein is CASSQVVAGLSYNEQYF. The CDR3 region has the DNA TGTGCCAGCAGCCAAGTCGTAGCGGGCCTCTCCTACAATGAGCAGTACTTC.